The present TCR beta chain was sequenced within a study of blood T cell repertoires in COVID-19. CDR3 size: 19 residues. Germline CDR1 SGHKS, CDR2 YYEKEE (reference sequence). After removal of 2 bases from V and 5 bases from J, the junction contained 19 bases not matched to a gene. Generated by immunoSEQ multiplex PCR, the TCRdb table keeps only in-frame clones and is missing some. The sample has roughly 180,000 clones; more than 75% are singletons. This clone has just a few counts. This chain connects TRBV5-5 to TRBJ2-7; 10 bases are a match to TRBD2. The sample comprised peripheral blood. The receptor's source is a woman aged 45-59 years with active or convalescent COVID-19. DNA for the CDR3: TGTGCCAGCAGCTTTTTTCTACTAGCGGGAACAGGCCCCTACGACGAGCAGTACTTC. Amino acid sequence: CASSFFLLAGTGPYDEQYF.